This TCR beta chain is from a study of blood T cell repertoires in COVID-19. About the study: Samples came from the United States, Italy and Spain, spanning acute and convalescent COVID-19.

Unmatched junction bases numbered 15, after V lost 4 bases and J lost 7 bases. Germline CDR1 KGHSH, CDR2 LQKENI. The CDR3 extends over 16 amino acids. This clone has just one count. Participants came from about 23 US areas, aged roughly 18 to 100 years. Cohorts were assigned according to the clinical history that participants reported. Donors of Cohort 3 who recovered were those that had two negative PCRs, clearance, or symptom resolution. Generated by immunoSEQ multiplex PCR, the TCRdb table keeps only in-frame clones and is missing some. This table has about 180,000 clones, almost 80% appearing once.

The sequencing input was PBMCs or T cells enriched from blood (not recorded which). The TCR was taken from a woman aged 45-65 years who had recovered from COVID-19. V gene TRBV18 combines with J gene TRBJ1-2; TRBD1 agrees at 7 bases. Here the CDR3 reads CASSRSIDRESAGYTF. For the CDR3, the DNA is TGTGCCAGCTCACGATCTATTGACAGGGAATCTGCTGGCTACACCTTC.